Sequencing of this T cell receptor (beta chain) was carried out in a study of shared clonotypes between healthy human individuals. The wider study: Three plates each covered CD4 naive and memory; CD8 naive two, CD8 memory one. Study results and caveats: Naive CD4 clonotypes overlapped across a few donors at approximately 5%. Rarefaction showed that sequencing of sorted subsets was incomplete (despite large depth).

With respect to this clone: Antigen specificity is unknown.

Method: immunoSEQ multiplex PCR; TCRdb's copy keeps in-frame clones and lacks some. The sample lists roughly 2.1 million clones; about 93% were seen once. Positive CCR7 selection of CD45RO-negative cells yielded the naive CD8 cells, and terminally differentiated effector memory CD45RA+ cells were excluded. Per germline, CDR1 MNHEY and CDR2 SMNVEV (reference sequence). Trimming cost V 7 bases and J 9 bases, with 13 bases left between them. The CDR3 has 12 residues. The sequence was obtained from a man between 18 and 35 years old in good health. Some clones in this sample may be carry-over from other donors' samples. Specimen: naive CD8+ T cells from PBMCs. The chain joins TRBV27 to TRBJ2-4, with D perhaps TRBD1 or TRBD2 (6 bases each). The DNA for the CDR3 is TGTGCCAGCATTGGGGGGCTGGGCATTCAGTACTTC. It yields the protein CASIGGLGIQYF.